The clone carrying this TCR beta chain was detected only a few times. The antigen remains undetermined. Whenever a sample was processed, at least 6 million PBMCs were isolated. The data were obtained in a study of blood T cells in healthy people across ages. Primed by a sample-barcoded 5' primer and a J-beta primer mix, a second PCR proceeded for about 6 to 11 cycles. Each cDNA molecule received a tag from a template-switch adaptor that had 12 random nucleotides. A single record per CDR3 protein comes from TCRdb applying MiXCR to the 5' RACE reads. This sample has about 1,600,000 distinct CDR3 sequences, with roughly 40% found just once. Study outcomes and limitations: The study regarded diversity estimates from one million T cells as underestimates. Donors of long life had a larger count of naive CD4+ cells and greater diversity than aged donors.

The sequenced material came from blood. This clonotype originated in a young woman in good health.

The CDR3 DNA follows: TGCAGTGCCAATCCTGGACAGGGGTTTGAAAAACTGTTTTTT. Its protein is CSANPGQGFEKLFF. The rearrangement uses TRBV20-1 and TRBJ1-4; 9 nucleotides agree with TRBD1. The CDR3 length is 14 residues. Per the germline V gene, CDR1 is DFQATT and CDR2 is SNEGSKA (reference sequence). With V trimmed by 6 bases and J by 7 bases, 9 bases remained unmatched.